A selection of T cell receptor beta chains follows, all from one sample in a study of shared clonotypes between healthy human individuals. The table came from immunoSEQ multiplex PCR; TCRdb's copy has only in-frame clones and leaves some out. The sample lists around 1.1 million clones; approximately 77% were seen once. The specimen was memory CD4+ T cells from PBMCs. These receptors were collected from a man younger than 30 in good health. Some clones in this sample may be carry-over from other donors' samples. Each CDR3 is given with its conserved first and last residue. D genes are given only for firm matches. Some rows have no size entry. The others give once, few or many, or a class for an expanded clone.

DNA,CDR3,D,J,size,V
TGTGCCAGCTCTCCCGACCGGGGCCTTGTCGGGTACTTC,CASSPDRGLVGYF,-,TRBJ2-4,-,TRBV18
TGTAGATCCCTCTCTGGAAACACCATATATTTT,CRSLSGNTIYF,-,TRBJ1-3,few,TRBV9
TGTGCCAGCAGTAGGGCGGGAGGGCCTTGGGAGCAGTACTTC,CASSRAGGPWEQYF,TRBD2,TRBJ2-7,-,TRBV6-6
TGTGCCAGCAGCTTAGCAGGCGGGGCAAATCAGCCCCAGCATTTT,CASSLAGGANQPQHF,-,TRBJ1-5,few,TRBV7-2
TGTGCCAGCAGCGTAGGCTCTAGGAACACGCTTAACGAGCAGTACTTC,CASSVGSRNTLNEQYF,-,TRBJ2-7,few,TRBV9
TGCGCCAGCAGCTTGGCCGTGGGCCCAGAGGGGGCGCGTGGCTACACCTTC,CASSLAVGPEGARGYTF,TRBD1,TRBJ1-2,-,TRBV5-1
TGTGCCAGCACTAGGGACTCTGGCTACACCTTC,CASTRDSGYTF,-,TRBJ1-2,-,TRBV28
TGTGCCAGCAGTCGGGGGATGGAAGATACGCAGTATTTT,CASSRGMEDTQYF,-,TRBJ2-3,-,TRBV9
TGCGCCAGCAGCTTGAGTCCTAGCGGGAGGGACAATGAGCAGTTCTTC,CASSLSPSGRDNEQFF,TRBD2,TRBJ2-1,-,TRBV5-1
TGTGCCAGCAGCCCGGGACAGGCAGAGAAAAACATTCAGTACTTC,CASSPGQAEKNIQYF,TRBD1,TRBJ2-4,-,TRBV11-2
TGTGCCAGCAGCGTAGGCCCGGGGGGGCGCGGCACTGAAGCTTTCTTT,CASSVGPGGRGTEAFF,-,TRBJ1-1,-,TRBV9
TGTGCCAGCAGTTGGGCCTTGGCAGGCCAAATGTCTTGGGACATTCAGTACTTC,CASSWALAGQMSWDIQYF,-,TRBJ2-4,-,TRBV28
TGCAGTGTCCCAGCAGGGGGCCAGTTCTTC,CSVPAGGQFF,TRBD1,TRBJ2-1,-,TRBV20-1
TGTGCCAGCAGTCCCAGCGGAGCGACCCAAGAGACCCAGTACTTC,CASSPSGATQETQYF,-,TRBJ2-5,few,TRBV28
TGTGCCACTAGCAGAGAAGGGGCTAACACTGAAGCTTTCTTT,CATSREGANTEAFF,-,TRBJ1-1,-,TRBV15
TGTGCCAGCAGCTTAGGAGGCGACAGATTGAACACTGAAGCTTTCTTT,CASSLGGDRLNTEAFF,-,TRBJ1-1,-,TRBV11-3
TGCGCCAGCAGCCACCCCGAGAGAGAGACCCAGTACTTC,CASSHPERETQYF,-,TRBJ2-5,-,TRBV5-1
TGTGCCAGCAGTTTACCCCTAGCGGGAAATGAGCAGTTCTTC,CASSLPLAGNEQFF,TRBD2,TRBJ2-1,-,TRBV28
TGTGCCTGGAGGGTTCGGCGGGGTTCACCCCTCCACTTT,CAWRVRRGSPLHF,-,TRBJ1-6,-,TRBV30
TGTGCCAGCAGCGTACAAACACAGGGCTATGGCTACACCTTC,CASSVQTQGYGYTF,-,TRBJ1-2,few,TRBV9
TGTGCCAGCAGTGAAACCGCGGGAGCCCACGAGCAGTACTTC,CASSETAGAHEQYF,TRBD2,TRBJ2-7,-,TRBV6-5
TGTGCCAGCAGCCAAGGACAGGGGGCGCGGGAAAAACTGTTTTTT,CASSQGQGAREKLFF,TRBD1,TRBJ1-4,-,TRBV4-2
TGTGCCAGCAGGATTTGGCAGGGGGGACCGGTAGATACGCAGTATTTT,CASRIWQGGPVDTQYF,-,TRBJ2-3,-,TRBV27
TGTGCCAGCAGCGACACGGCTTCAGATACGCAGTATTTT,CASSDTASDTQYF,-,TRBJ2-3,-,TRBV7-9
TGTGCCAGCAGCCCATGGGACGGCTCTGGGGCCAACGTCCTGACTTTC,CASSPWDGSGANVLTF,-,TRBJ2-6,many,TRBV7-9
TGTGCCAGCAGCACATACTCGACTAGCCGCGGTCGCGAGCAGTACTTC,CASSTYSTSRGREQYF,TRBD2,TRBJ2-7,-,TRBV7-2
TGTGCCAGCAGTATGGGACAGGGAAGGGGCACAGATACGCAGTATTTT,CASSMGQGRGTDTQYF,TRBD1,TRBJ2-3,many,TRBV28
TGTGCCAGCAGCGTTAAGCCGGGACAGGGGGCAGCCTATGGCTACACCTTC,CASSVKPGQGAAYGYTF,TRBD1,TRBJ1-2,-,TRBV9
TGTGCCAGCAGCCTTACCGGCGGTAGCGCCCAGTTGAACACTGAAGCTTTCTTT,CASSLTGGSAQLNTEAFF,-,TRBJ1-1,-,TRBV7-3
TGCAGCGTTGTTCCCGTTTCGAACACTGAAGCTTTCTTT,CSVVPVSNTEAFF,-,TRBJ1-1,few,TRBV29-1
TGCGCCAGCAGTGACCACTCCTGGGCGGGTGCAACCTACGAGCAGTACTTC,CASSDHSWAGATYEQYF,-,TRBJ2-7,-,TRBV10-1
TGTGCCAGCAGTTTCTTTGGGCCCTACGAGCAGTACTTC,CASSFFGPYEQYF,-,TRBJ2-7,-,TRBV28
TGTGCCATCAGTGTAATAGGCGAGGAAGCTTTCTTT,CAISVIGEEAFF,-,TRBJ1-1,-,TRBV10-3
TGTGCCAGCAGCTTCGGGACAGGGGCACAGCCCCAGCATTTT,CASSFGTGAQPQHF,TRBD1,TRBJ1-5,-,TRBV2
TGTGCCAGCAGTGAACCGGGACAGGGGCCTAATTCACCCCTCCACTTT,CASSEPGQGPNSPLHF,TRBD1,TRBJ1-6,few,TRBV6-1
TGTGCCTGGAGTGCCCGGCGGACTAGCGGATACAATGAGCAGTTCTTC,CAWSARRTSGYNEQFF,TRBD2,TRBJ2-1,-,TRBV30
TGTGCCATCGGGGTTAGTGGGTTCGGGCAGGGGGACGAGCAGTACTTC,CAIGVSGFGQGDEQYF,TRBD1,TRBJ2-7,-,TRBV10-3
TGCGCCAGCAGTACAACGGGCGGGACAGGGGACAATGAGCAGTTCTTC,CASSTTGGTGDNEQFF,TRBD1,TRBJ2-1,-,TRBV5-1
TGCAGCGTTGGGTCAGAAAACACTGAAGCTTTCTTT,CSVGSENTEAFF,-,TRBJ1-1,-,TRBV29-1
TGTGCCACCAGCAGGATAGACCCAGTTCGCGCACTGTACCAAGAGACCCAGTACTTC,CATSRIDPVRALYQETQYF,-,TRBJ2-5,-,TRBV15
TGTGCCAGCATCCGAGGGGACAGGACTGACTATGGCTACACCTTC,CASIRGDRTDYGYTF,TRBD1,TRBJ1-2,-,TRBV28